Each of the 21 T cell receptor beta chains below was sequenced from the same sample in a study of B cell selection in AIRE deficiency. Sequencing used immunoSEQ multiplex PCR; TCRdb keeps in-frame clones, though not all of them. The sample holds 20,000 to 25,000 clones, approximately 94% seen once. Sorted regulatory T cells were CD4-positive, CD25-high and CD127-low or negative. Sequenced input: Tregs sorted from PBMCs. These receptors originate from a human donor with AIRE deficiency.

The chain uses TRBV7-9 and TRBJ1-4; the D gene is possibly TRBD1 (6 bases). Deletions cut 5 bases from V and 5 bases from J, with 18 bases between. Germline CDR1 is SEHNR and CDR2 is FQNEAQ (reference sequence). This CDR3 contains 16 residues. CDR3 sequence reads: CASSLWLDSSNEKLFF. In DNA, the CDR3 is TGTGCCAGCAGCCTATGGCTGGACAGCTCAAATGAAAAACTGTTTTTT.

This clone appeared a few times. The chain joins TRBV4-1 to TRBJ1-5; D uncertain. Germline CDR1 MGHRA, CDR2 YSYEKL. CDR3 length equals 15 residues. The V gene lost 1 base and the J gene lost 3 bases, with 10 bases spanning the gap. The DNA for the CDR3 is TGCGCCAGCAGCCAAGGGGCGGTATACAATCAGCCCCAGCATTTT. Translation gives CASSQGAVYNQPQHF.

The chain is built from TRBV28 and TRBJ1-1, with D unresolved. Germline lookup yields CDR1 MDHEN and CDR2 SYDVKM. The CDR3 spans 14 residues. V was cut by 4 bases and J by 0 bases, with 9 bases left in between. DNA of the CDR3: TGTGCCAGCAGTTCCTCCGGTCTGAACACTGAAGCTTTCTTT. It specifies CASSSSGLNTEAFF.

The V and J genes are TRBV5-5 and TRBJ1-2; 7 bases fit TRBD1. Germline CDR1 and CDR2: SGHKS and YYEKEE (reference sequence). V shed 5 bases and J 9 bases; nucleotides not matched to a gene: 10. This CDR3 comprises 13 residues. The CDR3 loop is CASSLQGSPSYTF. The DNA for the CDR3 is TGTGCCAGCAGTCTACAGGGGTCCCCAAGCTACACCTTC.

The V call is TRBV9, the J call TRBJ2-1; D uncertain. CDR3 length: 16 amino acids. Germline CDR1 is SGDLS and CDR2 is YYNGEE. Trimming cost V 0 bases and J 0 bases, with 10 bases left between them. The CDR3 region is CASSVESGVSYNEQFF. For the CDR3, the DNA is TGTGCCAGCAGCGTAGAGTCGGGCGTCTCCTACAATGAGCAGTTCTTC.

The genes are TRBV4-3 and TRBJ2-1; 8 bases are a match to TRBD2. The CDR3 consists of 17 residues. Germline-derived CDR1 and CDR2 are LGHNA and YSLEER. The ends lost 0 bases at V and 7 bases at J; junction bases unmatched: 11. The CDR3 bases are TGCGCCAGCAGCCAAGATACCAGCGGGAGTCTTTTAAATGAGCAGTTCTTC. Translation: CASSQDTSGSLLNEQFF.

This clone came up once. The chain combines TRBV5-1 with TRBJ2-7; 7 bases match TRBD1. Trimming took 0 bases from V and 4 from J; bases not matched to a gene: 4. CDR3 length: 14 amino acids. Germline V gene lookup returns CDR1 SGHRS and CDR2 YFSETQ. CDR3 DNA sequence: TGCGCCAGCAGCTTGGGACAGGGCGGATACGAGCAGTACTTC. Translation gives CASSLGQGGYEQYF.

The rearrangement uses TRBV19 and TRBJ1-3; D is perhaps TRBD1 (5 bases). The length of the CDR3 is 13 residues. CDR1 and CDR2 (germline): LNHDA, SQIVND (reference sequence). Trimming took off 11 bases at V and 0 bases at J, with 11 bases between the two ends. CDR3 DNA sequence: TGTGCCGGGGGGACGGCCTCTGGAAACACCATATATTTT. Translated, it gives CAGGTASGNTIYF. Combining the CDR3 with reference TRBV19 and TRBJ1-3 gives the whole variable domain DGGITQSPKYLFRKEGQNVTLSCEQNLNHDAMYWYRQDPGQGLRLIYYSQIVNDFQKGDIAEGYSVSREKKESFPLTVTSAQKNPTAFYLCAGGTASGNTIYFGEGSWLTVV.

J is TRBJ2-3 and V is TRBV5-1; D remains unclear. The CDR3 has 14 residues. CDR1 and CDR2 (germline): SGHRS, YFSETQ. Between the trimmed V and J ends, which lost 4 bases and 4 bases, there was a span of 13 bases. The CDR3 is CASSLLWAPDTQYF. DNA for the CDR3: TGCGCCAGCAGCCTGCTCTGGGCTCCAGATACGCAGTATTTT.

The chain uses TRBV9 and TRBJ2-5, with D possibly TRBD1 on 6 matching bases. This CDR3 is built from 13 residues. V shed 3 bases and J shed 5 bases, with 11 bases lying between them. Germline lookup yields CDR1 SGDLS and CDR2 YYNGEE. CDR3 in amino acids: CASSATGRETQYF. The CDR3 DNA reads TGTGCCAGCAGCGCAACAGGGCGGGAGACCCAGTACTTC.

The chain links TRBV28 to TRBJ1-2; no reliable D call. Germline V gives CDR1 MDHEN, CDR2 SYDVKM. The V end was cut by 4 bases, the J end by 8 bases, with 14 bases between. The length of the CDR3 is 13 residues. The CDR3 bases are TGTGCCAGCAGTTCCCTGGCTCGTCGGGGCTACACCTTC. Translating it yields CASSSLARRGYTF.

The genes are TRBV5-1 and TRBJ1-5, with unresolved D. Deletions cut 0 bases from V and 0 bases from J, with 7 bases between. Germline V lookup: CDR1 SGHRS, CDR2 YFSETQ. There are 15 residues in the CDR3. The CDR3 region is CASSLAGYSNQPQHF. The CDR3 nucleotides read TGCGCCAGCAGCTTGGCCGGTTATAGCAATCAGCCCCAGCATTTT.

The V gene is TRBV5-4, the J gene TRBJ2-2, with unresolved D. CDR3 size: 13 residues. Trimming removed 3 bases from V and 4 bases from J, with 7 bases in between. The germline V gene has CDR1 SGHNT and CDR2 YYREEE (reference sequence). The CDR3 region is CASSSPSTGELFF. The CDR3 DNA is TGTGCCAGCAGCTCCCCAAGCACCGGGGAGCTGTTTTTT.

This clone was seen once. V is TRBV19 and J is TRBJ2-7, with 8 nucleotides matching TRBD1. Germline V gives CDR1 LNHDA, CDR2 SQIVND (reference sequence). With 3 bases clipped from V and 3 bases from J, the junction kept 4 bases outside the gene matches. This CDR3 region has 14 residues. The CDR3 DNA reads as TGTGCCAGTAGTATCCGGACAGGGAGCTACGAGCAGTACTTC. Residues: CASSIRTGSYEQYF.

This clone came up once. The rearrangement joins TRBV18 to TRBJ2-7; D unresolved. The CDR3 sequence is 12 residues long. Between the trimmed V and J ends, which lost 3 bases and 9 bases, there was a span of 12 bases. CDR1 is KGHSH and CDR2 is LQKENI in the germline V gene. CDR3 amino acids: CASSPQPITQYF. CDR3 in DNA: TGTGCCAGCTCACCTCAGCCGATCACGCAGTACTTC.

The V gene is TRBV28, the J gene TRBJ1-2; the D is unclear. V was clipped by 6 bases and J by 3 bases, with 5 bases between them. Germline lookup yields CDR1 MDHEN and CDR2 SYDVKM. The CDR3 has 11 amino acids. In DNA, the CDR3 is TGTGCCAGCAGCATAGACTATGGCTACACCTTC. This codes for CASSIDYGYTF.

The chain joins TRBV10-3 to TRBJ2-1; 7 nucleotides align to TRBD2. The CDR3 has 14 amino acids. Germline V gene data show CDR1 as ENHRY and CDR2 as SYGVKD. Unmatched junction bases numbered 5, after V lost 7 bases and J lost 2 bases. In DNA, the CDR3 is TGTGCCATCACTGCGGGAGTAACCTACAATGAGCAGTTCTTC. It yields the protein CAITAGVTYNEQFF.

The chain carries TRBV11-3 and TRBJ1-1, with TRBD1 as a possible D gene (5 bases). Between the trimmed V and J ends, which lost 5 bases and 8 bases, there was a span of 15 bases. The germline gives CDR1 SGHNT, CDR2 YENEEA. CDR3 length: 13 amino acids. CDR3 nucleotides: TGTGCCAGCAGCCTTACCCGGGGCGTGGAAGCTTTCTTT. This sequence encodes CASSLTRGVEAFF.

The CDR3 sequence is CASIRGLYSNQPQHF. As DNA, the CDR3 is TGTGCCAGCATTCGGGGATTATATAGCAATCAGCCCCAGCATTTT. The chain has TRBV28 and TRBJ1-5; the D is unclear. In germline, CDR1 is MDHEN, CDR2 SYDVKM. Between the trimmed V and J ends, which lost 7 bases and 0 bases, there was a span of 13 bases. The CDR3 has 15 amino acids.

DNA of the CDR3: TGCGCCAGCAGTCACTGCTGGACGCGGACTGAAGCTTTCTTT. Encoded protein: CASSHCWTRTEAFF. This chain uses TRBV23-1 with TRBJ1-1; no reliable D call. TRBV23-1 has ORF status, its function being uncertain. Trimming cost V 3 bases and J 5 bases, with 13 bases left between them. The CDR3 extends over 14 amino acids.

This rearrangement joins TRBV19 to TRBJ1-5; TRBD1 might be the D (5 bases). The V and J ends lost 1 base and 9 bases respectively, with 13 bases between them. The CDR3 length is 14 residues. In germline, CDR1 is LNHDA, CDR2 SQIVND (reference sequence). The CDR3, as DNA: TGTGCCAGTAGTATAGGTGCAGGGTGGCGGCCCCAGCATTTT. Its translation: CASSIGAGWRPQHF.